Below are 11 T cell receptor beta chains sequenced from a single sample in a study of T cells after posttransplantation cyclophosphamide. Some clones are missing from TCRdb's copy, which holds only in-frame ones; the method was immunoSEQ multiplex PCR. The sample has roughly 20,000 clones, less than 99% seen once. Cells defined as naive were viable CD3+CD4+ or CD3+CD8+ and CCR7+CD45RA+CD45RO-CD95-CD27+CD28+. Sequencing input: naive CD4+ T cells sorted from PBMCs. The receptors were gathered from a man aged 40-49 years in good health, CMV-negative, and a related stem cell transplant donor.

This chain connects TRBV7-9 to TRBJ2-1, with a tentative D call TRBD1 (6 bases). The CDR3 is made up of 15 amino acids. Germline V gives CDR1 SEHNR, CDR2 FQNEAQ (reference sequence). Trimming stripped 2 bases from V and 7 bases from J, with 15 bases between. Here the CDR3 reads CASSLRGGLGNEQFF. The CDR3 DNA is TGTGCCAGCAGCTTACGAGGGGGTCTGGGGAATGAGCAGTTCTTC.

The chain carries TRBV18 and TRBJ2-1, with TRBD2 matching 10 bases. The CDR3 is 16 residues long. Per germline, CDR1 KGHSH and CDR2 LQKENI. V dropped 3 bases and J dropped 8; count of bases not matched to a gene: 10. CDR3 bases: TGTGCCAGCTCACCTTTACTAGCGGGAAATCTCGATGAGCAGTTCTTC. Encoded protein: CASSPLLAGNLDEQFF. Together with reference TRBV18 and TRBJ2-1, the CDR3 gives the full variable domain: NAGVMQNPRHLVRRRGQEARLRCSPMKGHSHVYWYRQLPEEGLKFMVYLQKENIIDESGMPKERFSAEFPKEGPSILRIQQVVRGDSAAYFCASSPLLAGNLDEQFFGPGTRLTVL.

The chain combines TRBV11-2 with TRBJ2-5; 12 bases map to TRBD2. With V trimmed by 5 bases and J by 2 bases, 6 bases remained unmatched. From germline, CDR1 is SGHAT and CDR2 FQNNGV. The CDR3 is 16 residues long. The chain's CDR3 is CASSPGLAGPQETQYF. In DNA form, the CDR3 reads TGTGCCAGCAGCCCGGGACTAGCGGGCCCACAAGAGACCCAGTACTTC.

This chain links TRBV29-1 with TRBJ2-5, with D maybe TRBD2 (5 bases). Trimming removed 8 bases from V and 2 bases from J, with 12 bases in between. The CDR3 extends over 12 amino acids. Germline V gene lookup returns CDR1 SQVTM and CDR2 ANQGSEA. This CDR3 is CSSGWRQETQYF. The DNA for the CDR3 is TGCAGCTCCGGTTGGAGGCAAGAGACCCAGTACTTC. Together with reference TRBV29-1 and TRBJ2-5, the CDR3 gives the full variable domain: SAVISQKPSRDICQRGTSLTIQCQVDSQVTMMFWYRQQPGQSLTLIATANQGSEATYESGFVIDKFPISRPNLTFSTLTVSNMSPEDSSIYLCSSGWRQETQYFGPGTRLLVL.

The chain joins TRBV10-3 to TRBJ2-1, with TRBD1 identical over 7 bases. Germline V gene lookup returns CDR1 ENHRY and CDR2 SYGVKD. This CDR3 is 12 amino acids long. The V gene end was trimmed by 6 bases and the J gene end by 10 bases; junction bases not matched to a gene: 6. The CDR3 bases are TGTGCCATCAGCTTAACAGGGGACGAGCAGTTCTTC. This gives the protein CAISLTGDEQFF.

For this clone: A read error may produce the germline difference seen at one junction end. Other DNA variants within this sample encode the same CDR3. This chain joins TRBV7-2 and TRBJ2-7, with 7 bases lining up with TRBD1. The CDR3 sequence is 14 residues long. Germline V lookup: CDR1 SGHTA, CDR2 FQGNSA. DNA of the CDR3: TGCGCCAGCAGCTTACAACCGGGACAGAACGAGCAGTACTTC. This codes for CASSLQPGQNEQYF.

The rearrangement links TRBV6-1 to TRBJ1-2; the D gene is possibly TRBD1 (6 bases). The CDR3 spans 14 residues. Trimming pared 3 bases from V and 0 bases from J, leaving 8 bases between. In germline, CDR1 is MNHNS, CDR2 SASEGT. The CDR3 spells CASSETGANYGYTF. In nucleotides, the CDR3 is TGTGCCAGCAGTGAGACAGGAGCTAACTATGGCTACACCTTC.

This sequence joins TRBV30 and TRBJ2-3; D remains unclear. Germline V gives CDR1 GTSNPN, CDR2 SVGIG (reference sequence). The V end was cut by 1 base, the J end by 0 bases, with 2 bases between. This CDR3 is 12 amino acids long. The CDR3 coding sequence is TGTGCCTGGAGTGCTAGCACAGATACGCAGTATTTT. This codes for CAWSASTDTQYF.

The CDR3 protein is CASSWTSGAYNEQFF. The DNA of the CDR3 is TGTGCCAGCAGCTGGACTAGCGGAGCCTACAATGAGCAGTTCTTC. The V and J genes are TRBV7-9 and TRBJ2-1; 10 bases map to TRBD2. J gave up 2 bases and V 4 bases, and 2 bases lay outside the gene matches. This CDR3 contains 15 residues. From germline, CDR1 is SEHNR and CDR2 FQNEAQ (reference sequence).

The chain has TRBV5-1 and TRBJ2-2, with 10 bases aligning to TRBD1. CDR3 size: 15 residues. Unmatched junction bases numbered 2, after V lost 0 bases and J lost 6 bases. Germline CDR1 is SGHRS and CDR2 is YFSETQ. This CDR3 is CASSLEGQGSGELFF. The CDR3 region has the DNA TGCGCCAGCAGCTTGGAGGGACAGGGGTCCGGGGAGCTGTTTTTT.

This chain links TRBV21-1 with TRBJ2-1; the table's D call TRBD2 went unverified against the DNA. TRBV21-1 is a pseudogene locus. This CDR3 is built from 17 residues. CDR3 in DNA: TGTGCCAGCAGCAAAGCGCTGTCTAGCGGACCCTACAATGAGCAGTTCTTC. It translates to CASSKALSSGPYNEQFF.